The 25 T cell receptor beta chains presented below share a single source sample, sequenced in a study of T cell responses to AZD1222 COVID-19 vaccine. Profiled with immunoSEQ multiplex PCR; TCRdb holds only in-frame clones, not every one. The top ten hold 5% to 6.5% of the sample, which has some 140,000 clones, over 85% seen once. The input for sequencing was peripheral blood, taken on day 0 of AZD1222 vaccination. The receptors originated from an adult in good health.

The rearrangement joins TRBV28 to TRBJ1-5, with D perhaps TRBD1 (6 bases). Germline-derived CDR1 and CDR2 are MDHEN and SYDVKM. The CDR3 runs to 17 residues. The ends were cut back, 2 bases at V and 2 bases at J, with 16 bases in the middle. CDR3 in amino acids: CASSLGATGFGNQPQHF. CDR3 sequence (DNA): TGTGCCAGCAGTTTAGGAGCCACAGGGTTTGGCAATCAGCCCCAGCATTTT. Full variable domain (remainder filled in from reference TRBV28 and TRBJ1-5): DVKVTQSSRYLVKRTGEKVFLECVQDMDHENMFWYRQDPGLGLRLIYFSYDVKMKEKGDIPEGYSVSREKKERFSLILESASTNQTSMYLCASSLGATGFGNQPQHFGDGTRLSIL.

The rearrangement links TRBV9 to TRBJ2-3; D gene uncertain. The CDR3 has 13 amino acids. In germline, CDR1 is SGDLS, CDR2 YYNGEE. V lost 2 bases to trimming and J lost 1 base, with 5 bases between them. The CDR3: CASSVRRTDTQYF. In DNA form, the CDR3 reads TGTGCCAGCAGCGTCCGTCGCACAGATACGCAGTATTTT.

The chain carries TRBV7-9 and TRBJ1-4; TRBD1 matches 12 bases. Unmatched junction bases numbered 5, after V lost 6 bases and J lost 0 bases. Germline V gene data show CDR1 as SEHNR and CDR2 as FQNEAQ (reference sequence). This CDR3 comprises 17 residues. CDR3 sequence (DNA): TGTGCCAGCAGAGGGGGACAGGGGGCCACAACTAATGAAAAACTGTTTTTT. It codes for CASRGGQGATTNEKLFF. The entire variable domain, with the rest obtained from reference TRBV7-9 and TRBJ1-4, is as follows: DTGVSQNPRHKITKRGQNVTFRCDPISEHNRLYWYRQTLGQGPEFLTYFQNEAQLEKSRLLSDRFSAERPKGSFSTLEIQRTEQGDSAMYLCASRGGQGATTNEKLFFGSGTQLSVL.

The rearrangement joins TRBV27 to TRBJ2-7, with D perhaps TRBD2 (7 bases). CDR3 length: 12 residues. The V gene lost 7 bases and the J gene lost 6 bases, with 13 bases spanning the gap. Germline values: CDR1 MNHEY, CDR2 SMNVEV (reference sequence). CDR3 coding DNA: TGTGCCAGCATATCTGGGGGGGCCGAGCAGTACTTC. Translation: CASISGGAEQYF.

CDR3 amino acids: CASSPRGSFLTSTDTQYF. CDR3 nucleotide sequence: TGTGCCAGCAGCCCACGGGGGAGCTTCCTGACTAGCACAGATACGCAGTATTTT. The chain has TRBV28 and TRBJ2-3, with TRBD2 as a possible D gene (6 bases). V lost 6 bases and J lost 0, with 22 bases in between. The CDR3 totals 18 residues. Looked up from germline, CDR1 is MDHEN and CDR2 is SYDVKM.

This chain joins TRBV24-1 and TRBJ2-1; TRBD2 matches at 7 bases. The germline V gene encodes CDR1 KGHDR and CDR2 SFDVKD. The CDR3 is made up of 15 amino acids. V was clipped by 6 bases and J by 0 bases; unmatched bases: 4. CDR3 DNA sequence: TGTGCCACCAGTAGGCGGGGGAGCTCCTACAATGAGCAGTTCTTC. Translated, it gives CATSRRGSSYNEQFF.

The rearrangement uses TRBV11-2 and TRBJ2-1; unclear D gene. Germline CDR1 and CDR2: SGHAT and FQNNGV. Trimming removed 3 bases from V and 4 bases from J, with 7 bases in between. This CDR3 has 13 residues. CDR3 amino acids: CASSFMAYNEQFF. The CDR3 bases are TGTGCCAGCAGCTTCATGGCATACAATGAGCAGTTCTTC.

The CDR3 reads CASGLNLGTGKLTSGYEQYF. The DNA for the CDR3 is TGTGCTAGTGGTTTGAATTTAGGGACAGGTAAATTGACTAGCGGGTACGAGCAGTACTTC. The V gene is TRBV12-5, the J gene TRBJ2-7; 10 nucleotides match TRBD2. The CDR3 consists of 20 residues. The ends lost 2 bases at V and 4 bases at J; junction bases unmatched: 20. Per the germline V gene, CDR1 is LGHNT and CDR2 is FRNRAP.

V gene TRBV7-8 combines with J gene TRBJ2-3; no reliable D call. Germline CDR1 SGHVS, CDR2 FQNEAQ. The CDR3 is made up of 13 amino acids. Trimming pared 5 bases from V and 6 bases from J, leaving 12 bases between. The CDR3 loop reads CASSTHARDTQYF. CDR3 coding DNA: TGTGCCAGCAGCACCCATGCAAGGGATACGCAGTATTTT.

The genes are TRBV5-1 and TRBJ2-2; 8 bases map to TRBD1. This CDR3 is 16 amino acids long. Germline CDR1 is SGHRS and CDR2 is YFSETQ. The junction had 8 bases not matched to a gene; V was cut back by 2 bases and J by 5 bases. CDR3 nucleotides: TGCGCCAGCAGCTTTGCCAGGGGGCGGTGGACCGGGGAGCTGTTTTTT. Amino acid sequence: CASSFARGRWTGELFF.

CDR3 nucleotides: TGTGCCAGCAGGGCCCTAGCGGTCCCCTACGAGCAGTACTTC. Protein sequence: CASRALAVPYEQYF. V gene TRBV5-6 combines with J gene TRBJ2-7; 7 nucleotides agree with TRBD2. The germline CDR1 and CDR2 sequences are SGHDT and YYEEEE. The CDR3 extends over 14 amino acids. The ends lost 5 bases at V and 2 bases at J; junction bases unmatched: 7.

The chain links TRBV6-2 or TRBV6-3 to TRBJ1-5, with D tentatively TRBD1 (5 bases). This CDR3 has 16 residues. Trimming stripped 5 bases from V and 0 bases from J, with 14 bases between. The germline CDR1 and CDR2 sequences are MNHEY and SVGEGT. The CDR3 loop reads CASSRARAHSNQPQHF. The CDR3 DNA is TGTGCCAGCAGTCGCGCCAGGGCTCATAGCAATCAGCCCCAGCATTTT.

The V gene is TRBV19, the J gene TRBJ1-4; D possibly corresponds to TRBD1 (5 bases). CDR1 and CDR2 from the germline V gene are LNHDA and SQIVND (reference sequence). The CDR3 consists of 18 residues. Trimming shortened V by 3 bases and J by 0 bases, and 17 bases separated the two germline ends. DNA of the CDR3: TGTGCCAGTAGTATTCATGGCAGGGCGATTACAACTAATGAAAAACTGTTTTTT. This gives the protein CASSIHGRAITTNEKLFF.

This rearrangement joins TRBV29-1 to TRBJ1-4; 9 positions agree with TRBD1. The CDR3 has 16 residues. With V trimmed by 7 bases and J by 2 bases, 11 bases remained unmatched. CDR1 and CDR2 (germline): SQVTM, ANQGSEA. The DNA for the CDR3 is TGCAGCGCTGCCGGGACAGGGAATATGACTAATGAAAAACTGTTTTTT. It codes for CSAAGTGNMTNEKLFF.

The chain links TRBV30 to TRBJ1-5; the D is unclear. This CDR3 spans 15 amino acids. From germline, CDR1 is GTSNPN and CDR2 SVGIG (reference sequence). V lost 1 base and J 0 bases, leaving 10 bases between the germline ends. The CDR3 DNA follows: TGTGCCTGGAGTGGTCAGGCTGTTAGCAATCAGCCCCAGCATTTT. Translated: CAWSGQAVSNQPQHF.

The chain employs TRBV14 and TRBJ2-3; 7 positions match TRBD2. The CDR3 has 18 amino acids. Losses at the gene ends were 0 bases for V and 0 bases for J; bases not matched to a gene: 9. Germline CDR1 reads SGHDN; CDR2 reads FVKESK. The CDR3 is CASSQDLGLADSTDTQYF. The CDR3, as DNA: TGTGCCAGCAGCCAAGATCTTGGGCTAGCGGATAGCACAGATACGCAGTATTTT.

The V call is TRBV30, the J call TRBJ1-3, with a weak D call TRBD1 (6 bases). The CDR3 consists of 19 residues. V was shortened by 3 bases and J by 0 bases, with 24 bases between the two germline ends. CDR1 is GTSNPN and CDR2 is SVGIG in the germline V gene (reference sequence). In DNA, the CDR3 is TGTGCCTGGAGACCGGGACACCCTACGGCGGGCTTCTCTGGAAACACCATATATTTT. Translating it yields CAWRPGHPTAGFSGNTIYF.

CDR3 bases: TGCAGCGTTGGCACAGGAAATCAGCCCCAGCATTTT. Translated: CSVGTGNQPQHF. V usage is TRBV29-1 and J usage is TRBJ1-5, with D tentatively TRBD1 (5 bases). V dropped 4 bases and J dropped 4 bases, with 8 bases sitting between them. The CDR3 extends over 12 amino acids. Germline V CDR1 and CDR2: SQVTM, ANQGSEA.

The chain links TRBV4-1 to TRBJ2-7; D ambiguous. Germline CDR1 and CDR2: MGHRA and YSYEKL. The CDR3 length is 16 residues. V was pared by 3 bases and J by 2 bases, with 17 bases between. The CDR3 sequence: CASSQDVGFGAYEQYF. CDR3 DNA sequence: TGCGCCAGCAGCCAGGATGTAGGATTCGGCGCCTACGAGCAGTACTTC.

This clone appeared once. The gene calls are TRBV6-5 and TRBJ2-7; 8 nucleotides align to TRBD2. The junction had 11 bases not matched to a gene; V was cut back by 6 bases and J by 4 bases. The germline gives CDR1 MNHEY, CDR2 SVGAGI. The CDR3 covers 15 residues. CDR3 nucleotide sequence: TGTGCCAGCAGCGAGCAGCCTAGCGGGTTTTACGAGCAGTACTTC. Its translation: CASSEQPSGFYEQYF.

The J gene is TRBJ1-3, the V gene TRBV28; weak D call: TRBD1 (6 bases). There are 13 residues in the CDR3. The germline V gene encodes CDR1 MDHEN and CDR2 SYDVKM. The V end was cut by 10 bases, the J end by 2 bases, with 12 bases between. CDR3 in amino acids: CATLTGTGNTIYF. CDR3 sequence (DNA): TGTGCCACCCTCACAGGGACTGGAAACACCATATATTTT.

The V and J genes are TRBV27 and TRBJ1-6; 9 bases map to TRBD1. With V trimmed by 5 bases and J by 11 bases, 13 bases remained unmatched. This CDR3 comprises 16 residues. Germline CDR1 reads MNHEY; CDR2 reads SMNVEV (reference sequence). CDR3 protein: CASSPLSGQGQPPLHF. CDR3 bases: TGTGCCAGCAGTCCCCTATCCGGACAGGGGCAACCACCCCTCCACTTT.

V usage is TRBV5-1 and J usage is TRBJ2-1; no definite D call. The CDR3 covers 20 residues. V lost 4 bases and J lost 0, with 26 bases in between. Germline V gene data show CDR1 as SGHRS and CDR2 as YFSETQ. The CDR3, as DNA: TGCGCCAGCAGCCCATCCATAGAAATATTACCCCGGAGCTCCTACAATGAGCAGTTCTTC. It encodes CASSPSIEILPRSSYNEQFF.

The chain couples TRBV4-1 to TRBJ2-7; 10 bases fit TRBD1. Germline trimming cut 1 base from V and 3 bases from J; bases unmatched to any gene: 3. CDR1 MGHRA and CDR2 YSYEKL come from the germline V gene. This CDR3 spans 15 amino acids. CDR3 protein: CASSQARTGGYEQYF. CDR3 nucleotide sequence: TGCGCCAGCAGCCAAGCGAGGACAGGGGGCTACGAGCAGTACTTC.

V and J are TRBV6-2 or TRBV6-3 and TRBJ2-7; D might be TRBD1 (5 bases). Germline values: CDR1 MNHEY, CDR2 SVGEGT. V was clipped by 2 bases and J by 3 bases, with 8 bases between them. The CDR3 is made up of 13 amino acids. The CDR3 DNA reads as TGTGCCAGCAGTTACCAGGACATCTACGAGCAGTACTTC. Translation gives CASSYQDIYEQYF.